The sequence of this TCR beta chain was determined in a study of blood T cell repertoires in COVID-19. At the level of the study: From the United States, Italy and Spain came samples of acute and convalescent COVID-19. From T cells, B-cell-depleted T cells, or PBMCs came the material, which was cDNA or gDNA.

In the authors' methods: Amplification from reference gene primers served as the basis for estimated nucleated cell counts. Assay used: immunoSEQ multiplex PCR; TCRdb lists only in-frame clones, some missing. For V, J and clone size, that table is used; D and trimming come from the DNA. In the table there are about 290,000 clones, around four fifths of which are singletons. This clone was seen only once. The CDR3 is 12 residues long. Trimming at V came to 4 bases and at J to 6 bases, leaving 1 base not matched to a gene. The chain carries TRBV12-3 or TRBV12-4 and TRBJ1-2, with 8 bases matching TRBD1. What was sequenced was peripheral blood. This sequence originates from a woman in her 50s with active or convalescent COVID-19. CDR3 nucleotide sequence: TGTGCCAGCAGTTGGGACAGGAATGGCTACACCTTC. Translated, it gives CASSWDRNGYTF.